The 21 T cell receptor beta chains given below trace back to one sample, sequenced in a study of T-cell memory formation after mild COVID-19. TCRdb reprocessed the 5' RACE reads via MiXCR and lists one record per CDR3 protein. The table lists about 600,000 distinct CDR3 sequences, less than 25% of them singletons. The sequencing input was PBMCs or a T cell subset sorted from them (not recorded which). Receptor source: an adult woman who had mild COVID-19 (a few samples of this study predate the infection). Cell type and time point are not known.

A few counts support this clonotype. The chain is built from TRBV4-1 and TRBJ2-7; 10 bases align to TRBD2. J lost 10 bases, V lost 1 base, and 16 bases had no gene match. The CDR3 runs to 17 residues. The germline CDR1 and CDR2 sequences are MGHRA and YSYEKL. The CDR3 loop reads CASSQGLAGGGPTRQYF. CDR3 nucleotide sequence: TGCGCCAGCAGCCAAGGCTTAGCGGGGGGCGGACCTACGAGACAGTACTTC.

The chain employs TRBV6-5 and TRBJ2-3, with TRBD1 matching 11 bases. The CDR3 is made up of 13 amino acids. J lost 4 bases, V lost 6 bases, and 0 bases had no gene match. Per the germline V gene, CDR1 is MNHEY and CDR2 is SVGAGI. CDR3 amino acids: CASRGQGADTQYF. The CDR3 DNA reads as TGTGCCAGCAGGGGACAGGGGGCAGATACGCAGTATTTT.

CDR3 in amino acids: CASSRTSKYEQYF. CDR3 in DNA: TGTGCCAGCAGCAGGACTTCTAAGTACGAGCAGTACTTC. J is TRBJ2-7 and V is TRBV7-8, with D tentatively TRBD2 (5 bases). Germline values: CDR1 SGHVS, CDR2 FQNEAQ. The V end was cut by 5 bases, the J end by 4 bases, with 12 bases between. The CDR3 covers 13 residues.

The chain couples TRBV9 to TRBJ2-7; D not certain. The germline gives CDR1 SGDLS, CDR2 YYNGEE. Trimming pared 7 bases from V and 0 bases from J, leaving 8 bases between. This CDR3 is 12 amino acids long. The chain's CDR3 is CASGRHSYEQYF. The CDR3 DNA reads as TGTGCCAGCGGCAGGCACTCCTACGAGCAGTACTTC.

This chain uses TRBV10-3 with TRBJ1-1; 7 bases agree with TRBD1. Germline trimming cut 10 bases from V and 1 base from J; bases unmatched to any gene: 6. From germline, CDR1 is ENHRY and CDR2 SYGVKD. The CDR3 contains 13 residues. CDR3 sequence (DNA): TGTGCCACGGGAGGGACAGCGAACACTGAAGCTTTCTTT. Protein: CATGGTANTEAFF.

This clonotype was observed a few times. This chain links TRBV29-1 with TRBJ1-5, with 7 bases lining up with TRBD1. This CDR3 has 14 amino acids. Losses at the gene ends were 4 bases for V and 6 bases for J; bases not matched to a gene: 9. The V gene's germline CDR1 is SQVTM and CDR2 ANQGSEA. The CDR3 sequence: CSVGSDRVGQPQHF. CDR3 DNA sequence: TGCAGCGTTGGGTCTGACAGGGTTGGTCAGCCCCAGCATTTT.

This chain joins TRBV20-1 and TRBJ2-3, with 11 bases identical to TRBD2. Germline V lookup: CDR1 DFQATT, CDR2 SNEGSKA (reference sequence). V dropped 6 bases and J dropped 4; count of bases not matched to a gene: 6. The CDR3 totals 14 residues. The CDR3 spells CSARLAGKADTQYF. CDR3 sequence (DNA): TGCAGTGCCAGACTAGCGGGAAAGGCAGATACGCAGTATTTT.

The chain recombines TRBV20-1 with TRBJ2-7, with 13 bases aligning to TRBD2. Germline V CDR1 and CDR2: DFQATT, SNEGSKA (reference sequence). With 2 bases clipped from V and 13 bases from J, the junction kept 8 bases outside the gene matches. There are 13 residues in the CDR3. The CDR3 coding sequence is TGCAGTGCTAGATTAGGACTAGCGGGGGCGAAATACTTC. Translated: CSARLGLAGAKYF.

The table lists this clonotype with a few counts. This sequence joins TRBV2 and TRBJ2-3; 10 nucleotides match TRBD2. CDR1 and CDR2 (germline): SNHLY, FYNNEI. The CDR3 length is 15 residues. V shed 0 bases, J shed 4 bases, and the junction held 1 base outside the gene matches. DNA of the CDR3: TGTGCCAGCAGTGAAGCAGGACTAGCGGCAGATACGCAGTATTTT. As protein: CASSEAGLAADTQYF.

The rearrangement uses TRBV13 and TRBJ2-7; 8 nucleotides align to TRBD2. The ends lost 3 bases at V and 5 bases at J; junction bases unmatched: 6. Germline V gene data show CDR1 as PRHDT and CDR2 as FYEKMQ (reference sequence). CDR3 length: 14 amino acids. The CDR3 DNA reads TGTGCCAGCAGCTTGAGGGGTAGCGGGGACGAGCAGTACTTC. Residues: CASSLRGSGDEQYF.

The chain joins TRBV7-6 to TRBJ2-1, with a weak D call TRBD1 (6 bases). Germline V CDR1 and CDR2: SGHVS, FNYEAQ. Trimming pared 1 base from V and 0 bases from J, leaving 13 bases between. CDR3 length: 17 residues. The CDR3 nucleotides read TGTGCCAGCAGCTTAGATAGGGACACCCGCTCCTACAATGAGCAGTTCTTC. It yields the protein CASSLDRDTRSYNEQFF.

This clonotype was observed at least ten times. This sequence joins TRBV25-1 and TRBJ2-3; D gene uncertain. The CDR3 contains 12 residues. Trimming pared 3 bases from V and 2 bases from J, leaving 3 bases between. In germline, CDR1 is MGHDK, CDR2 SYGVNS. CDR3 sequence: CASSEVTDTQYF. CDR3 nucleotides: TGTGCCAGCAGTGAGGTCACAGATACGCAGTATTTT. The variable domain in full, completed from reference TRBV25-1 and TRBJ2-3, reads EADIYQTPRYLVIGTGKKITLECSQTMGHDKMYWYQQDPGMELHLIHYSYGVNSTEKGDLSSESTVSRIRTEHFPLTLESARPSHTSQYLCASSEVTDTQYFGPGTRLTVL.

This sequence joins TRBV5-1 and TRBJ2-1, with TRBD2 identical over 7 bases. The germline V gene has CDR1 SGHRS and CDR2 YFSETQ. V shed 4 bases and J 3 bases; nucleotides not matched to a gene: 10. The CDR3 contains 16 residues. The DNA for the CDR3 is TGCGCCAGCAGCCCGGAGGCTAGCGGACTCTACAATGAGCAGTTCTTC. Translated, it gives CASSPEASGLYNEQFF.

This rearrangement joins TRBV20-1 to TRBJ2-1; D may be TRBD2 (6 bases). V dropped 3 bases and J dropped 4 bases, with 19 bases sitting between them. The germline CDR1 and CDR2 sequences are DFQATT and SNEGSKA (reference sequence). There are 16 residues in the CDR3. DNA of the CDR3: TGCAGTGCTAGGGAATCCGGGAGTCGTAAGTACAATGAGCAGTTCTTC. Its protein is CSARESGSRKYNEQFF.

This chain joins TRBV15 and TRBJ1-2; D remains unclear. The germline V gene encodes CDR1 LNHNV and CDR2 YYDKDF (reference sequence). The ends were cut back, 4 bases at V and 8 bases at J, with 17 bases in the middle. The CDR3 is 14 residues long. CDR3: CATSKPTFNGGYTF. CDR3 bases: TGTGCCACCAGCAAGCCCACTTTTAACGGGGGCTACACCTTC.

This chain connects TRBV24-1 to TRBJ1-5, with 8 bases aligning to TRBD1. Per germline, CDR1 KGHDR and CDR2 SFDVKD. The CDR3 is 15 amino acids. V lost 3 bases to trimming and J lost 2 bases; unmatched junction nucleotides: 2. The DNA for the CDR3 is TGTGCCACCAGTGATGGGGGACAGGGCAATCAGCCCCAGCATTTT. This translates into CATSDGGQGNQPQHF.

This clonotype was counted a few times. This chain connects TRBV20-1 to TRBJ2-1; 10 nucleotides agree with TRBD1. J gave up 0 bases and V 3 bases, and 5 bases lay outside the gene matches. The CDR3 runs 16 residues. Germline CDR1 is DFQATT and CDR2 is SNEGSKA (reference sequence). CDR3 amino acids: CSARRGDRGSYNEQFF. CDR3 nucleotide sequence: TGCAGTGCTAGGAGGGGGGACAGGGGCTCCTACAATGAGCAGTTCTTC.

This chain links TRBV19 with TRBJ1-1; no firm D call. This CDR3 has 12 amino acids. The germline V gene encodes CDR1 LNHDA and CDR2 SQIVND (reference sequence). V lost 8 bases to trimming and J lost 0 bases, with 7 bases between them. CDR3 in amino acids: CASGLMNTEAFF. Written as DNA, the CDR3 is TGTGCCAGTGGGCTTATGAACACTGAAGCTTTCTTT. The full variable domain, with the rest looked up from reference TRBV19 and TRBJ1-1, is DGGITQSPKYLFRKEGQNVTLSCEQNLNHDAMYWYRQDPGQGLRLIYYSQIVNDFQKGDIAEGYSVSREKKESFPLTVTSAQKNPTAFYLCASGLMNTEAFFGQGTRLTVV.

The V and J genes are TRBV20-1 and TRBJ2-2; a weak D match, TRBD1 (7 bases). There are 13 residues in the CDR3. Looked up from germline, CDR1 is DFQATT and CDR2 is SNEGSKA (reference sequence). The V and J ends lost 5 bases and 7 bases respectively, with 14 bases between them. The CDR3 nucleotides are TGCAGTGCTGAGACAGGGAGGATCGGGGAGCTGTTTTTT. It codes for CSAETGRIGELFF.

Comment on this clonotype: Relative to the germline gene, one junction end is altered; a read error may explain this. The chain has TRBV29-1 and TRBJ1-2; D is possibly TRBD1 (5 bases). CDR3 length: 11 residues. Per germline, CDR1 SQVTM and CDR2 ANQGSEA. DNA for the CDR3: TGCAGCGTTCAGGGAAACTGTGGCTACACCTTC. Translated: CSVQGNCGYTF.

The CDR3 protein is CASSPDGWGNGYTF. As DNA, the CDR3 is TGTGCCAGCAGCCCAGACGGATGGGGGAATGGCTACACCTTC. This sequence joins TRBV7-9 and TRBJ1-2; D may be TRBD1 (5 bases). The CDR3 runs 14 residues. The V end was cut by 5 bases, the J end by 6 bases, with 16 bases between. Germline lookup yields CDR1 SEHNR and CDR2 FQNEAQ (reference sequence). Drawing the rest from reference TRBV7-9 and TRBJ1-2, the complete variable domain is DTGVSQNPRHKITKRGQNVTFRCDPISEHNRLYWYRQTLGQGPEFLTYFQNEAQLEKSRLLSDRFSAERPKGSFSTLEIQRTEQGDSAMYLCASSPDGWGNGYTFGSGTRLTVV.